The sequence of this T cell receptor beta chain was determined in a study of T cell clonotyping in hematopoietic cell transplantation. Regarding the study as a whole: After transplant, recipient diversity fell while pathologically expanded clonotypes grew through day 180.

The V and J ends lost 1 base and 2 bases respectively, with 20 bases between them. The germline V gene encodes CDR1 SGHTA and CDR2 FQGNSA. This CDR3 is 18 amino acids long. About this clone: Its cognate antigen is unknown.

The assay was immunoSEQ multiplex PCR, and TCRdb's table has in-frame clones only and misses some. The sample shows about 9,300 clones, roughly nine tenths of them seen only once. The starting material was PBMCs, obtained 180 days after allogeneic stem cell transplant. The chain has TRBV7-2 and TRBJ1-2, with D maybe TRBD1 (6 bases). This TCR was sampled from a human patient who had an allogeneic stem cell transplant, so the T cells may come from the graft donor. The donor label of this sample is uncertain. Some clones in this sample may be carry-over from other donors' samples. CDR3 in DNA: TGTGCCAGCAGCTTAGAAGGACAGCTATTCGCCCTGAACTATGGCTACACCTTC. It encodes CASSLEGQLFALNYGYTF.